What follows are 26 T cell receptor beta chains derived from one specimen sequenced in a study of graft-versus-host responses after intestinal transplantation. These receptors lack a known antigen. Using immunoSEQ multiplex PCR, the repertoire was profiled, and TCRdb retains in-frame clones only, with some absent. This sample has 23,000 or so clones, with more than 75% found just once. This specimen consisted of unstimulated CD8+ T cells sorted from spleen or lymph node cells, obtained before transplant. These receptors were taken from a human donor who was the organ donor for an intestinal transplant.

The rearrangement links TRBV27 to TRBJ2-7; the D gene could be TRBD1 or TRBD2 (5 bases each). The ends were cut back, 1 base at V and 7 bases at J, with 20 bases in the middle. CDR1 and CDR2 (germline): MNHEY, SMNVEV (reference sequence). The CDR3 length is 16 residues. CDR3 bases: TGTGCCAGCAGTTTATTCCCGGACATCGGGGAAGGGGAGCAGTACTTC. This translates into CASSLFPDIGEGEQYF.

The genes are TRBV28 and TRBJ2-3; 14 bases map to TRBD2. The germline CDR1 and CDR2 sequences are MDHEN and SYDVKM. This CDR3 contains 15 residues. The ends lost 4 bases at V and 6 bases at J; junction bases unmatched: 3. Here the CDR3 DNA reads TGTGCCAGCAGTTGGACTAGCGGGGGGACGGATACGCAGTATTTT. Amino acids: CASSWTSGGTDTQYF.

The chain is built from TRBV21-1 and TRBJ2-3; TRBD2, the D gene given by the table, was not confirmed from the DNA. TRBV21-1 is labeled a pseudogene. The CDR3 covers 22 residues. The DNA of the CDR3 is TGTGCCAGCAGCAAGGTTTTGGAGGAGAGAGATTTGGCGGAGGGACCCACAGATACGCAGTATTTT. Translating it yields CASSKVLEERDLAEGPTDTQYF.

The chain joins TRBV7-9 to TRBJ2-1; no clear D gene. Trimming shortened V by 2 bases and J by 7 bases, and 6 bases separated the two germline ends. Germline CDR1 is SEHNR and CDR2 is FQNEAQ (reference sequence). The CDR3 extends over 12 amino acids. The DNA of the CDR3 is TGTGCCAGCAGCTTAAGTGTAAATGAGCAGTTCTTC. Protein: CASSLSVNEQFF.

Here the CDR3 DNA reads TGTGCCAGCAGCTTAATAATGGCGGGCTTCGCCTACGAGCAGTACTTC. This translates into CASSLIMAGFAYEQYF. The genes are TRBV7-2 and TRBJ2-7; tentative D call: TRBD2 (5 bases). Germline CDR1 and CDR2: SGHTA and FQGNSA. V was trimmed by 2 bases and J by 2 bases, leaving 16 bases between them. The CDR3 consists of 16 residues.

This clone was seen only once. This chain uses TRBV7-9 with TRBJ1-4; D is undetermined. Germline lookup yields CDR1 SEHNR and CDR2 FQNEAQ (reference sequence). The CDR3 is made up of 14 amino acids. V shed 1 base and J shed 5 bases, with 8 bases lying between them. Written as DNA, the CDR3 is TGTGCCAGCAGCTTAGATGGATGGAATGAAAAACTGTTTTTT. Translation gives CASSLDGWNEKLFF.

This clone was observed a single time. V gene TRBV4-1 combines with J gene TRBJ2-7; D ambiguous. V lost 3 bases and J lost 6, with 15 bases in between. From germline, CDR1 is MGHRA and CDR2 YSYEKL. The CDR3 is 14 residues long. The CDR3 sequence: CASSHNGRTGEQYF. In DNA form, the CDR3 reads TGCGCCAGCAGCCATAACGGAAGGACGGGCGAGCAGTACTTC.

The chain couples TRBV15 to TRBJ2-1; 9 nucleotides align to TRBD2. Germline V CDR1 and CDR2: LNHNV, YYDKDF (reference sequence). The CDR3 runs 17 residues. The V gene end was trimmed by 0 bases and the J gene end by 3 bases; junction bases not matched to a gene: 6. This chain's CDR3 is CATSRDGGGRGYNEQFF. CDR3 coding DNA: TGTGCCACCAGCAGAGACGGCGGCGGGAGGGGCTACAATGAGCAGTTCTTC.

The gene calls are TRBV15 and TRBJ1-5; 8 nucleotides align to TRBD1. CDR1 LNHNV and CDR2 YYDKDF come from the germline V gene (reference sequence). Trimming at V came to 3 bases and at J to 4 bases, leaving 8 bases not matched to a gene. CDR3 length: 16 amino acids. CDR3 sequence: CATSSDQTGANQPQHF. CDR3 DNA sequence: TGTGCCACCAGCAGTGATCAGACAGGGGCAAATCAGCCCCAGCATTTT.

V and J are TRBV6-5 and TRBJ2-3; D possibly corresponds to TRBD2 (5 bases). The CDR3 contains 13 residues. Trimming pared 6 bases from V and 2 bases from J, leaving 9 bases between. The germline V gene has CDR1 MNHEY and CDR2 SVGAGI. CDR3 coding DNA: TGTGCCAGCAGACTAGTGAACACAGATACGCAGTATTTT. Protein sequence: CASRLVNTDTQYF.

The chain combines TRBV9 with TRBJ2-3, with unresolved D. Germline V gives CDR1 SGDLS, CDR2 YYNGEE. V was clipped by 4 bases and J by 0 bases, with 6 bases between them. CDR3 size: 13 residues. The CDR3 DNA is TGTGCCAGCAGCCCTCATAGCACAGATACGCAGTATTTT. Protein: CASSPHSTDTQYF.

In this sample, this clone turned up once. V is TRBV19 and J is TRBJ1-2; D perhaps matches TRBD1 (5 bases). The CDR3 covers 13 residues. V lost 6 bases, J lost 2 bases, and 10 bases lay in between. Germline loops: CDR1 LNHDA, CDR2 SQIVND (reference sequence). The DNA of the CDR3 is TGTGCCAGTAGCAGTGGGGGAAACTATGGCTACACCTTC. Residues: CASSSGGNYGYTF. Complete variable domain (other parts from reference TRBV19 and TRBJ1-2): DGGITQSPKYLFRKEGQNVTLSCEQNLNHDAMYWYRQDPGQGLRLIYYSQIVNDFQKGDIAEGYSVSREKKESFPLTVTSAQKNPTAFYLCASSSGGNYGYTFGSGTRLTVV.

V gene TRBV27 combines with J gene TRBJ1-5; D gene ambiguous. This CDR3 spans 15 amino acids. Per the germline V gene, CDR1 is MNHEY and CDR2 is SMNVEV (reference sequence). The V and J ends lost 1 base and 5 bases respectively, with 12 bases between them. The CDR3 spells CASSLWFGQDQPQHF. The DNA for the CDR3 is TGTGCCAGCAGTTTATGGTTCGGGCAGGATCAGCCCCAGCATTTT.

The chain carries TRBV5-4 and TRBJ2-7; D is uncertain. The CDR3 runs to 14 residues. Trimming pared 2 bases from V and 1 base from J, leaving 10 bases between. The germline V gene has CDR1 SGHNT and CDR2 YYREEE (reference sequence). CDR3 region: CASSFASGSYEQYF. CDR3 in DNA: TGTGCCAGCAGCTTCGCCAGTGGGTCCTACGAGCAGTACTTC.

The chain is built from TRBV4-1 and TRBJ1-5; D is possibly TRBD1 (5 bases). CDR1 and CDR2 (germline): MGHRA, YSYEKL. This CDR3 contains 15 residues. V shed 4 bases and J shed 6 bases, with 16 bases lying between them. In DNA, the CDR3 is TGCGCCAGCAGCCCGCTGGGGGAGATGGGTCAGCCCCAGCATTTT. Translated, it gives CASSPLGEMGQPQHF.

The chain recombines TRBV28 with TRBJ2-3; maybe TRBD1 (6 bases). The CDR3 is 15 residues long. V shed 6 bases and J shed 2 bases, with 15 bases lying between them. Germline V gene data show CDR1 as MDHEN and CDR2 as SYDVKM. CDR3 DNA: TGTGCCAGCAGCCTCCGGGACACCAACACAGATACGCAGTATTTT. Amino acid sequence: CASSLRDTNTDTQYF. The entire variable domain, with the rest obtained from reference TRBV28 and TRBJ2-3, is as follows: DVKVTQSSRYLVKRTGEKVFLECVQDMDHENMFWYRQDPGLGLRLIYFSYDVKMKEKGDIPEGYSVSREKKERFSLILESASTNQTSMYLCASSLRDTNTDTQYFGPGTRLTVL.

The chain carries TRBV19 and TRBJ2-4; 8 nucleotides line up with TRBD1. This CDR3 is built from 15 residues. After removal of 2 bases from V and 2 bases from J, the junction contained 2 bases not matched to a gene. CDR1 and CDR2 (germline): LNHDA, SQIVND (reference sequence). The chain's CDR3 is CASSIRDRSKNIQYF. In DNA, the CDR3 is TGTGCCAGTAGTATAAGGGACAGGTCCAAAAACATTCAGTACTTC.

This clone was detected only a few times. V usage is TRBV5-4 and J usage is TRBJ2-5, with 8 bases aligning to TRBD2. V was clipped by 4 bases and J by 5 bases; unmatched bases: 7. Germline CDR1 SGHNT, CDR2 YYREEE (reference sequence). The CDR3 is 14 amino acids. The CDR3 DNA follows: TGTGCCAGCAGCCAGAGCGGGAGCTGGGAGACCCAGTACTTC. It is translated as CASSQSGSWETQYF.

The V call is TRBV5-1, the J call TRBJ2-7; 9 bases map to TRBD2. There are 13 residues in the CDR3. Germline V gene data show CDR1 as SGHRS and CDR2 as YFSETQ. With 2 bases clipped from V and 5 bases from J, the junction kept 2 bases outside the gene matches. This chain's CDR3 is CASSFGGRDEQYF. In nucleotides, the CDR3 is TGCGCCAGCAGCTTTGGCGGGAGGGACGAGCAGTACTTC.

The chain is built from TRBV19 and TRBJ2-7; TRBD2 might be the D (6 bases). The CDR3 has 15 amino acids. Germline V gene sequence: CDR1 LNHDA, CDR2 SQIVND (reference sequence). Trimming cost V 7 bases and J 2 bases, with 18 bases left between them. Here the CDR3 reads CASNPTGGKTYEQYF. The CDR3 nucleotides are TGTGCCAGTAACCCTACTGGCGGGAAAACCTACGAGCAGTACTTC.

The CDR3 sequence: CASSASGYGNEQFF. The CDR3 region has the DNA TGTGCCAGCAGCGCAAGCGGGTACGGCAATGAGCAGTTCTTC. The chain couples TRBV9 to TRBJ2-1, with D possibly being TRBD2 (6 bases). The V gene's germline CDR1 is SGDLS and CDR2 YYNGEE. The CDR3 totals 14 residues. The germline V and J ends were trimmed by 3 bases and 6 bases, with 13 bases remaining between them.

V is TRBV5-8 and J is TRBJ2-3; D might be TRBD2 (6 bases). Deletions cut 3 bases from V and 9 bases from J, with 8 bases between. CDR1 is SGHTS, CDR2 YDEGEE, per germline. This CDR3 has 11 residues. The CDR3 DNA sequence: TGTGCCAGCAGCTACGGACTAACGCAGTATTTT. As protein: CASSYGLTQYF.

This clone has a handful of counts. This chain links TRBV7-8 with TRBJ1-1; 9 bases fit TRBD1. V dropped 1 base and J dropped 4; count of bases not matched to a gene: 16. CDR1 SGHVS and CDR2 FQNEAQ come from the germline V gene. The CDR3 is 19 amino acids. The chain's CDR3 is CASSLDHQDRGQRGTEAFF. The CDR3, as DNA: TGTGCCAGCAGCTTAGACCACCAGGACAGGGGCCAGAGGGGCACTGAAGCTTTCTTT.

This clone showed up just a few times. CDR3 loop: CASKGTASYEQYF. In DNA, the CDR3 is TGTGCCAGCAAGGGGACGGCTTCCTACGAGCAGTACTTC. This chain joins TRBV6-1 and TRBJ2-7, with D perhaps TRBD1 or TRBD2 (5 bases each). The V gene's germline CDR1 is MNHNS and CDR2 SASEGT. With 7 bases removed from V and 1 base from J, the gap between germline ends came to 11 bases. The CDR3 length is 13 residues.

The gene calls are TRBV6-1 and TRBJ2-4; D unclear. The CDR3 spans 14 residues. With 5 bases removed from V and 8 bases from J, the gap between germline ends came to 16 bases. The V gene's germline CDR1 is MNHNS and CDR2 SASEGT. The CDR3 nucleotides read TGTGCCAGCAGTTTGGTAAACCCTATGGACATTCAGTACTTC. It codes for CASSLVNPMDIQYF.

V is TRBV7-2 and J is TRBJ2-7, with TRBD1 identical over 8 bases. The CDR3 extends over 14 amino acids. Germline CDR1 SGHTA, CDR2 FQGNSA. The ends lost 1 base at V and 5 bases at J; junction bases unmatched: 4. CDR3 region: CASSLGQGAHEQYF. The CDR3 nucleotides read TGTGCCAGCAGCTTAGGGCAGGGGGCCCACGAGCAGTACTTC.